Presented here are 8 T cell receptor beta chains from one specimen sequenced in a study of T cell responses to AZD1222 COVID-19 vaccine. Generated by immunoSEQ multiplex PCR, the TCRdb table keeps only in-frame clones and is missing some. The sample shows about 120,000 clones, about 89% of them seen only once. The starting material was peripheral blood, obtained on day 0 of AZD1222 vaccination. The receptors originated from an adult in good health.

V and J are TRBV4-1 and TRBJ2-7; D may be TRBD2 (5 bases). With 0 bases removed from V and 3 bases from J, the gap between germline ends came to 9 bases. CDR1 is MGHRA, CDR2 YSYEKL, per germline. The CDR3 has 14 residues. CDR3 in DNA: TGCGCCAGCAGCCAAGAGTACGGACTCTACGAGCAGTACTTC. As protein: CASSQEYGLYEQYF.

The chain couples TRBV5-4 to TRBJ2-1; 7 bases agree with TRBD1. Germline CDR1 is SGHNT and CDR2 is YYREEE (reference sequence). With V trimmed by 7 bases and J by 2 bases, 9 bases remained unmatched. This CDR3 has 15 amino acids. The CDR3 region has the DNA TGTGCCAGCCGAGGGGAACAGGGGACCTACAATGAGCAGTTCTTC. Translated, it gives CASRGEQGTYNEQFF.

This clone has just one count. The chain carries TRBV27 and TRBJ1-5; D perhaps matches TRBD1 (5 bases). The CDR3 has 14 residues. From germline, CDR1 is MNHEY and CDR2 SMNVEV (reference sequence). Trimming took 3 bases from V and 6 from J, leaving 12 bases between them. CDR3 sequence: CASSFGREGQPQHF. CDR3 nucleotides: TGTGCCAGCAGTTTCGGCAGGGAGGGTCAGCCCCAGCATTTT.

The rearrangement links TRBV6-5 to TRBJ2-3, with D unclear. V gave up 2 bases and J gave up 1 base, with 7 bases separating them. Germline V lookup: CDR1 MNHEY, CDR2 SVGAGI. CDR3 length: 14 amino acids. The CDR3 protein is CASSYRVRTDTQYF. The CDR3 DNA reads TGTGCCAGCAGTTACAGAGTACGCACAGATACGCAGTATTTT.

CDR3 DNA: TGTGCCAGCAGCTCTGACAGTCTGTTTGGAAACACCATATATTTT. Translating it yields CASSSDSLFGNTIYF. V is TRBV7-9 and J is TRBJ1-3; the D gene is possibly TRBD1 (5 bases). Germline lookup yields CDR1 SEHNR and CDR2 FQNEAQ (reference sequence). V was shortened by 4 bases and J by 3 bases, with 13 bases between the two germline ends. This CDR3 has 15 amino acids.

The chain employs TRBV19 and TRBJ2-5; TRBD2 aligns across 7 bases. Looked up from germline, CDR1 is LNHDA and CDR2 is SQIVND (reference sequence). This CDR3 is 14 amino acids long. With 3 bases clipped from V and 0 bases from J, the junction kept 1 base outside the gene matches. CDR3 region: CASSIRGDQETQYF. Written as DNA, the CDR3 is TGTGCCAGTAGTATTCGGGGGGACCAAGAGACCCAGTACTTC.

This clone has a single count. DNA of the CDR3: TGTGCCAGCACCCTGACAGGGGGGAACACTGAAGCTTTCTTT. It yields the protein CASTLTGGNTEAFF. The chain couples TRBV6-5 to TRBJ1-1; 9 positions match TRBD1. The V gene end was trimmed by 7 bases and the J gene end by 1 base; junction bases not matched to a gene: 4. The germline CDR1 and CDR2 sequences are MNHEY and SVGAGI. The length of the CDR3 is 14 residues.

J is TRBJ2-6 and V is TRBV9; D is possibly TRBD1 (6 bases). The CDR3 is 17 amino acids. V was trimmed by 3 bases and J by 2 bases, leaving 15 bases between them. The germline gives CDR1 SGDLS, CDR2 YYNGEE. CDR3 bases: TGTGCCAGCAGCGGTGGGACACCGGTCCCTGGGGCCAACGTCCTGACTTTC. This sequence encodes CASSGGTPVPGANVLTF.